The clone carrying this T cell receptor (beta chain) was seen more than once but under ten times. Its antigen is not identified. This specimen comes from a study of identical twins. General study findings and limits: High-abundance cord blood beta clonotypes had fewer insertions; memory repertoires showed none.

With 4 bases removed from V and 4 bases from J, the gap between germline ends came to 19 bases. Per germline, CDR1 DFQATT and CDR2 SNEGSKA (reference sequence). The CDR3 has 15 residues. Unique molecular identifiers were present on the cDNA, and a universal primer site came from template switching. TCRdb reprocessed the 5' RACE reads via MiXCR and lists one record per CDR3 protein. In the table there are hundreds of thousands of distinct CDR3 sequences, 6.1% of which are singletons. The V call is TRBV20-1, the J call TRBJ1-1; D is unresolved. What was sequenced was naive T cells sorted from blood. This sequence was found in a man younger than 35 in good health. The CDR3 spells CSATDGTRGSTEAFF. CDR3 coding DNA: TGCAGTGCTACAGACGGAACACGAGGGTCCACTGAAGCTTTCTTT.